Presented here are 20 T cell receptor beta chains from one specimen sequenced in a study of CD4 and CD8 cells across lung adenocarcinoma regions. TCRdb recomputed calls from the PCR reads with MiXCR, one row per CDR3 protein. The sample has several thousand distinct CDR3 sequences, less than 55% seen once; the top ten hold approximately 31%. Sequencing used CD4+ T cells from the center of a lung tumor. The receptors shown here come from a female donor with lung adenocarcinoma. The CD4 and CD8 labels of this study may be unreliable.

This clonotype was detected a few times. This chain connects TRBV6-1 to TRBJ2-3; D not certain. Trimming removed 4 bases from V and 4 bases from J, with 6 bases in between. Germline V gene lookup returns CDR1 MNHNS and CDR2 SASEGT. This CDR3 is built from 12 residues. This CDR3 reads CASSVESDTQYF. The CDR3, as DNA: TGTGCCAGCAGTGTGGAATCAGATACGCAGTATTTT.

Judged by abundance, this clonotype is large (0.1 to 1%). V is TRBV27 and J is TRBJ2-5; 9 bases fit TRBD2. With 5 bases clipped from V and 4 bases from J, the junction kept 11 bases outside the gene matches. Germline CDR1 and CDR2: MNHEY and SMNVEV (reference sequence). This CDR3 has 16 residues. For the CDR3, the DNA is TGTGCCAGCAGTCCCCAGCCTCTAGCGGGAAGAGAGACCCAGTACTTC. Translation gives CASSPQPLAGRETQYF.

CDR3 in amino acids: CASSLAPDREGTNYNEQFF. As DNA, the CDR3 is TGTGCCAGCAGCTTAGCCCCAGACAGGGAAGGAACTAACTACAATGAGCAGTTCTTC. This sequence joins TRBV7-6 and TRBJ2-1, with TRBD1 matching 7 bases. Germline trimming cut 0 bases from V and 3 bases from J; bases unmatched to any gene: 14. CDR1 is SGHVS, CDR2 FNYEAQ, per germline. This CDR3 contains 19 residues.

The sample holds a few counts of this clonotype. The gene calls are TRBV30 and TRBJ2-2; 12 positions match TRBD2. The CDR3 has 16 amino acids. V dropped 1 base and J dropped 3; count of bases not matched to a gene: 3. CDR1 and CDR2 from the germline V gene are GTSNPN and SVGIG (reference sequence). CDR3 nucleotides: TGTGCCTGGAGTGAACTAGCGGGAGGCGACACCGGGGAGCTGTTTTTT. This encodes CAWSELAGGDTGELFF.

The chain is built from TRBV6-1 and TRBJ2-7, with 8 bases aligning to TRBD1. This CDR3 has 12 amino acids. The germline V gene encodes CDR1 MNHNS and CDR2 SASEGT. V lost 8 bases and J lost 4; bases outside the gene matches: 4. The CDR3 reads CASRTGSYEQYF. The CDR3 coding sequence is TGTGCCAGCCGGACAGGGTCGTACGAGCAGTACTTC.

This clonotype was detected once. The junction does not match germline at one end; this may be a read error. This sequence joins TRBV27 and TRBJ2-1; TRBD2 might be the D (6 bases). The CDR3 sequence is 15 residues long. Per germline, CDR1 MNHEY and CDR2 SMNVEV (reference sequence). CDR3 amino acids: CASRSGTGGTNKQFF. The CDR3 region has the DNA TGTGCCAGCAGATCCGGGACTGGGGGGACCAATAAGCAGTTTTTT.

This clonotype was counted many times. The missing conserved phenylalanine or tryptophan at the end of this CDR3 makes a read error likely. Because the CDR3's place on the DNA is in doubt, the DNA is left out and the CDR3 is given as listed by TCRdb. J is TRBJ2-5 and V is TRBV14. Both ends counted, the CDR3 spans 12 residues. Per the germline V gene, CDR1 is SGHDN and CDR2 is FVKESK. The chain's CDR3 is CACGPDLTPAKG.

The rearrangement joins TRBV27 to TRBJ1-2; perhaps TRBD1 as D (6 bases). The CDR3 has 15 residues. Per the germline V gene, CDR1 is MNHEY and CDR2 is SMNVEV (reference sequence). Trimming removed 5 bases at V and 4 bases at J, with 17 bases between. The CDR3 loop is CASSLRGLGGYGYTF. As DNA, the CDR3 is TGTGCCAGCAGTCTTCGGGGATTAGGGGGCTATGGCTACACCTTC.

To note about this clonotype: The final CDR3 position lacks the conserved phenylalanine or tryptophan, pointing to a likely read error. The limits of the CDR3 on the DNA are not certain, so only TCRdb's listed CDR3 is given. V and J are TRBV14 and TRBJ2-5; the table names TRBD2, a call not compared with the DNA. The germline V gene encodes CDR1 SGHDN and CDR2 FVKESK. The CDR3 numbers 10 amino acids, ends counted. Here the CDR3 reads CVGGSGVCVG.

By its share, this clonotype is medium-sized. V is TRBV27 and J is TRBJ2-3; TRBD2 agrees at 9 bases. Germline V lookup: CDR1 MNHEY, CDR2 SMNVEV (reference sequence). Trimming cost V 8 bases and J 3 bases; bases outside gene matches: 21. The CDR3 is 19 amino acids. The CDR3 protein is CASRPGGLATSRGTDTQYF. The DNA for the CDR3 is TGTGCCAGCCGCCCTGGAGGACTAGCGACATCCAGGGGGACAGATACGCAGTATTTT.

The J gene is TRBJ1-2, the V gene TRBV6-1; D ambiguous. The CDR3 length is 12 residues. The V gene lost 3 bases and the J gene lost 1 base, with 3 bases spanning the gap. Germline V gene sequence: CDR1 MNHNS, CDR2 SASEGT. The CDR3 nucleotides are TGTGCCAGCAGTGAGGGTAACTATGGCTACACCTTC. Translation: CASSEGNYGYTF.

The chain couples TRBV6-1 to TRBJ1-3, with TRBD1 identical over 8 bases. J was trimmed by 1 base and V by 7 bases; bases with no gene match: 3. CDR1 is MNHNS, CDR2 SASEGT, per germline. The length of the CDR3 is 14 residues. This CDR3 is CASKQGGSGNTIYF. CDR3 bases: TGTGCCAGCAAACAGGGGGGTTCTGGAAACACCATATATTTT.

This clonotype was recorded at least ten times. At one end the junction does not follow the germline gene, possibly because of a read error. This sequence joins TRBV6-5 and TRBJ2-1; tentatively, D is TRBD1 or TRBD2 (6 bases each). Germline V CDR1 and CDR2: MNHEY, SVGAGI. The CDR3 loop spans 15 amino acids. The CDR3: CASSYPRTNGQHWNF. CDR3 coding DNA: TGTGCCAGCAGTTACCCACGGACTAATGGACAGCATTGGAACTTC.

As concerns this clonotype: One end of the junction is discordant with germline, which a read error may explain. The rearrangement links TRBV27 to TRBJ2-1; 10 bases fit TRBD2. The CDR3 is made up of 15 amino acids. The germline V gene encodes CDR1 MNHEY and CDR2 SMNVEV (reference sequence). CDR3 coding DNA: TGTGCCAGCAGATCCGGGACTAGCGAGACCGGGGAGCAGTTTTTC. It codes for CASRSGTSETGEQFF.

CDR3 sequence reads: CASSEFGGRVDTQYF. The CDR3 DNA reads TGTGCCAGCAGTGAATTCGGGGGGCGGGTAGATACGCAGTATTTT. J is TRBJ2-3 and V is TRBV6-1; D perhaps matches TRBD2 (7 bases). The CDR3 length is 15 residues. The ends were cut back, 2 bases at V and 5 bases at J, with 14 bases in the middle. Germline lookup yields CDR1 MNHNS and CDR2 SASEGT.

V is TRBV6-4 and J is TRBJ2-3, with D unclear. The CDR3 totals 12 residues. CDR1 and CDR2 (germline): MRHNA, SNTAGT. With 3 bases removed from V and 12 bases from J, the gap between germline ends came to 13 bases. The CDR3 loop reads CASSEGKDIQYF. The CDR3 DNA reads as TGTGCCAGCAGTGAAGGAAAGGATATTCAGTATTTT.

The gene calls are TRBV5-1 and TRBJ2-3, with 7 bases fitting TRBD1. Germline values: CDR1 SGHRS, CDR2 YFSETQ. V lost 4 bases and J lost 4; bases outside the gene matches: 9. The CDR3 is 15 residues long. CDR3 DNA sequence: TGCGCCAGCAGCCTGGGGACAGTTAATCCAGATACGCAGTATTTT. This sequence encodes CASSLGTVNPDTQYF.

The chain couples TRBV12-3 or TRBV12-4 to TRBJ2-1, with TRBD1 matching 10 bases. The last part of the DNA fits TRBJ2-5 better; the J call may be wrong. CDR3 length: 14 residues. CDR3 residues: CASSLTGGGETQYF. The CDR3 nucleotides read TGTGCCAGCAGTTTGACAGGGGGCGGGGAGACCCAGTACTTC.

By sample share, this clonotype is medium-sized. The V gene is TRBV6-1, the J gene TRBJ2-3, with 7 bases identical to TRBD1. V gave up 8 bases and J gave up 4 bases; unmatched junction bases: 6. CDR3 size: 13 residues. Germline V gives CDR1 MNHNS, CDR2 SASEGT. The CDR3 nucleotides are TGTGCCAGCGGGTTGACAGGGCCAGATACGCAGTATTTT. This encodes CASGLTGPDTQYF.

This clonotype was seen more than once but under ten times. The rearrangement links TRBV27 to TRBJ2-1, with 8 bases aligning to TRBD2. Germline trimming cut 3 bases from V and 12 bases from J; bases unmatched to any gene: 10. The CDR3 has 14 amino acids. The germline V gene encodes CDR1 MNHEY and CDR2 SMNVEV (reference sequence). The CDR3: CASSFFGRGGSQFF. CDR3 nucleotide sequence: TGTGCCAGCAGTTTTTTCGGGAGGGGAGGGTCGCAGTTCTTC.